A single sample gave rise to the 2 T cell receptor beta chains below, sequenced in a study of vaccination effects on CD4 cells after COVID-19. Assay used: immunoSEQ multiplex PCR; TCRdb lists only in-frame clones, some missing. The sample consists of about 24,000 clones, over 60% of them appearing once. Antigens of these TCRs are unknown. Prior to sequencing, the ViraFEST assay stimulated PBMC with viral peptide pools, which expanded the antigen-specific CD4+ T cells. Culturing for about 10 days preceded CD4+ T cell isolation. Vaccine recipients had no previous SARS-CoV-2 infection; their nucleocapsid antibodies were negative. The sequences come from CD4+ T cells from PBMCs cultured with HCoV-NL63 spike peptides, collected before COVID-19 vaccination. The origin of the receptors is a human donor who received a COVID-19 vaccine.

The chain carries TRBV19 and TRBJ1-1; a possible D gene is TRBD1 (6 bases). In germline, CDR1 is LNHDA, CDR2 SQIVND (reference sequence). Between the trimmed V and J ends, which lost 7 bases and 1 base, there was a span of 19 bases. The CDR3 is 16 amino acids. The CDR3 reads CASKRGSTVANTEAFF. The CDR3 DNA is TGTGCCAGTAAAAGGGGGAGCACAGTTGCGAACACTGAAGCTTTCTTT.

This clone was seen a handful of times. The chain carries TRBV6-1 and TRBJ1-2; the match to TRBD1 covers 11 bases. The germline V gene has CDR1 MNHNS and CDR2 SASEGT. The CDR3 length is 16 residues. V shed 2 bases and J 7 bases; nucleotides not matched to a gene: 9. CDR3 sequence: CASSEQPGQGAGGYTF. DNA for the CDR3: TGTGCCAGCAGTGAACAGCCCGGACAGGGGGCGGGTGGCTACACCTTC.